Listed below are T cell receptor beta chains from one sample, sequenced in a study of blood T cell repertoires in COVID-19. Here immunoSEQ multiplex PCR was the method, and the copy in TCRdb shows in-frame clones only, minus some. The sample yields roughly 200,000 clones, 80% to 90% seen once. Material for sequencing was peripheral blood. These receptors came from a human donor with active or convalescent COVID-19. The donor label of this sample is uncertain. Each CDR3 is given with its conserved first and last residue. Fields, in order: J gene, V gene, clone size, D gene, CDR3 protein, CDR3 DNA. The D gene is left open where the match is weak. A row's size may be missing; if present it is once, few, many or a size class.

TRBJ2-7 | TRBV18 | . | TRBD1 | CASSYPGTAVYEQYF | TGTGCCAGCTCGTATCCCGGGACAGCCGTCTACGAGCAGTACTTC
TRBJ1-6 | TRBV4-3 | . | . | CASSPDSLSPLHF | TGCGCCAGCAGCCCCGACAGTCTTTCACCCCTCCACTTT
TRBJ1-2 | TRBV6-1 | . | . | CASSEWEDGYTF | TGTGCCAGCAGTGAATGGGAGGATGGCTACACCTTC
TRBJ2-4 | TRBV7-2 | . | TRBD1 | CASSQTGSKNIQYF | TGTGCCAGCAGCCAGACAGGGTCCAAAAACATTCAGTACTTC
TRBJ2-7 | TRBV6-2/TRBV6-3 | . | . | CASSYPDGQRYEQYF | TGTGCCAGCAGTTACCCAGACGGACAGAGGTACGAGCAGTACTTC
TRBJ2-1 | TRBV7-8 | . | TRBD2 | CASSDYQRGLAGVDEQFF | TGTGCCAGCAGCGATTACCAACGGGGACTAGCGGGAGTAGATGAGCAGTTCTTC
TRBJ1-1 | TRBV27 | . | TRBD1 | CASSLRTGVTEAFF | TGTGCCAGCAGTTTACGGACAGGGGTTACTGAAGCTTTCTTT
TRBJ1-1 | TRBV18 | . | . | CASSPAGANTEAFF | TGTGCCAGCTCACCTGCAGGGGCTAACACTGAAGCTTTCTTT
TRBJ2-3 | TRBV10-3 | . | TRBD2 | CAIRSSGVTDTQYF | TGTGCCATCAGGTCTAGCGGGGTGACAGATACGCAGTATTTT
TRBJ1-1 | TRBV10-2 | . | TRBD1 | CASTHQTGGEIITFF | TGCGCCAGCACCCACCAGACAGGGGGCGAAATAATAACTTTCTTT
TRBJ1-1 | TRBV18 | . | TRBD1 | CASSPGQVLTEAFF | TGTGCCAGCTCACCCGGACAGGTTCTCACTGAAGCTTTCTTT
TRBJ2-7 | TRBV7-2 | . | . | CASSLGGDRLYYEQYF | TGTGCCAGCAGCTTAGGAGGAGACAGGTTATACTACGAGCAGTACTTC
TRBJ2-2 | TRBV2 | . | . | CASREERPGELFF | TGTGCCAGCAGGGAGGAACGGCCCGGGGAGCTGTTTTTT
TRBJ2-7 | TRBV5-1 | . | . | CASRSADEQYF | TGCGCCAGCAGGTCCGCGGACGAGCAGTACTTC
TRBJ2-3 | TRBV10-2 | . | . | CASSEGARTDTQYF | TGCGCCAGCAGTGAGGGGGCCCGCACAGATACGCAGTATTTT
TRBJ2-5 | TRBV7-7 | . | TRBD1 | CASSQNVGQVETQYF | TGTGCCAGCAGCCAAAACGTAGGACAGGTCGAGACCCAGTACTTC
TRBJ2-5 | TRBV5-1 | . | TRBD2 | CASSPGLAGAQETQYF | TGCGCCAGCAGCCCCGGACTAGCGGGCGCCCAAGAGACCCAGTACTTC
TRBJ1-5 | TRBV19 | . | . | CASSLTVINSNQPQHF | TGTGCCAGTAGTCTCACAGTAATTAATAGCAATCAGCCCCAGCATTTT
TRBJ2-5 | TRBV30 | . | TRBD1 | CAWSRMQGAGETQYF | TGTGCCTGGAGCCGAATGCAGGGGGCCGGAGAGACCCAGTACTTC
TRBJ2-1 | TRBV7-2 | . | . | CASRDLLRFGDEQFF | TGTGCCAGCAGGGACCTTCTACGATTCGGGGATGAGCAGTTCTTC
TRBJ1-1 | TRBV7-3 | once | . | CASSPGGGGNTEAFF | TGTGCCAGCAGCCCCGGGGGGGGAGGGAACACTGAAGCTTTCTTT
TRBJ2-4 | TRBV30 | . | . | CAWTRSGVRNIQYF | TGTGCCTGGACCCGATCCGGGGTAAGGAACATTCAGTACTTC
TRBJ1-2 | TRBV6-5 | . | . | CASSYGQGSYGYTF | TGTGCCAGCAGTTACGGGCAGGGGTCCTATGGCTACACCTTC
TRBJ2-1 | TRBV28 | . | TRBD1 | CASSFPRQGADEQFF | TGTGCCAGCAGTTTCCCGAGACAGGGAGCTGATGAGCAGTTCTTC
TRBJ2-3 | TRBV27 | . | . | CASSSLAGGTDTQYF | TGTGCCAGCAGTTCCCTGGCCGGGGGCACAGATACGCAGTATTTT
TRBJ2-5 | TRBV5-1 | . | . | CASSRERQTQETQYF | TGCGCCAGCAGTCGGGAGCGACAGACCCAAGAGACCCAGTACTTC
TRBJ2-5 | TRBV11-2 | . | . | CASSLASGRGGETQYF | TGTGCCAGCAGCTTAGCTTCAGGGCGCGGTGGGGAGACCCAGTACTTC
TRBJ2-1 | TRBV18 | once | TRBD2 | CASSPPAGTSGEQFF | TGTGCCAGCTCACCACCTGCCGGGACTAGCGGCGAGCAGTTCTTC